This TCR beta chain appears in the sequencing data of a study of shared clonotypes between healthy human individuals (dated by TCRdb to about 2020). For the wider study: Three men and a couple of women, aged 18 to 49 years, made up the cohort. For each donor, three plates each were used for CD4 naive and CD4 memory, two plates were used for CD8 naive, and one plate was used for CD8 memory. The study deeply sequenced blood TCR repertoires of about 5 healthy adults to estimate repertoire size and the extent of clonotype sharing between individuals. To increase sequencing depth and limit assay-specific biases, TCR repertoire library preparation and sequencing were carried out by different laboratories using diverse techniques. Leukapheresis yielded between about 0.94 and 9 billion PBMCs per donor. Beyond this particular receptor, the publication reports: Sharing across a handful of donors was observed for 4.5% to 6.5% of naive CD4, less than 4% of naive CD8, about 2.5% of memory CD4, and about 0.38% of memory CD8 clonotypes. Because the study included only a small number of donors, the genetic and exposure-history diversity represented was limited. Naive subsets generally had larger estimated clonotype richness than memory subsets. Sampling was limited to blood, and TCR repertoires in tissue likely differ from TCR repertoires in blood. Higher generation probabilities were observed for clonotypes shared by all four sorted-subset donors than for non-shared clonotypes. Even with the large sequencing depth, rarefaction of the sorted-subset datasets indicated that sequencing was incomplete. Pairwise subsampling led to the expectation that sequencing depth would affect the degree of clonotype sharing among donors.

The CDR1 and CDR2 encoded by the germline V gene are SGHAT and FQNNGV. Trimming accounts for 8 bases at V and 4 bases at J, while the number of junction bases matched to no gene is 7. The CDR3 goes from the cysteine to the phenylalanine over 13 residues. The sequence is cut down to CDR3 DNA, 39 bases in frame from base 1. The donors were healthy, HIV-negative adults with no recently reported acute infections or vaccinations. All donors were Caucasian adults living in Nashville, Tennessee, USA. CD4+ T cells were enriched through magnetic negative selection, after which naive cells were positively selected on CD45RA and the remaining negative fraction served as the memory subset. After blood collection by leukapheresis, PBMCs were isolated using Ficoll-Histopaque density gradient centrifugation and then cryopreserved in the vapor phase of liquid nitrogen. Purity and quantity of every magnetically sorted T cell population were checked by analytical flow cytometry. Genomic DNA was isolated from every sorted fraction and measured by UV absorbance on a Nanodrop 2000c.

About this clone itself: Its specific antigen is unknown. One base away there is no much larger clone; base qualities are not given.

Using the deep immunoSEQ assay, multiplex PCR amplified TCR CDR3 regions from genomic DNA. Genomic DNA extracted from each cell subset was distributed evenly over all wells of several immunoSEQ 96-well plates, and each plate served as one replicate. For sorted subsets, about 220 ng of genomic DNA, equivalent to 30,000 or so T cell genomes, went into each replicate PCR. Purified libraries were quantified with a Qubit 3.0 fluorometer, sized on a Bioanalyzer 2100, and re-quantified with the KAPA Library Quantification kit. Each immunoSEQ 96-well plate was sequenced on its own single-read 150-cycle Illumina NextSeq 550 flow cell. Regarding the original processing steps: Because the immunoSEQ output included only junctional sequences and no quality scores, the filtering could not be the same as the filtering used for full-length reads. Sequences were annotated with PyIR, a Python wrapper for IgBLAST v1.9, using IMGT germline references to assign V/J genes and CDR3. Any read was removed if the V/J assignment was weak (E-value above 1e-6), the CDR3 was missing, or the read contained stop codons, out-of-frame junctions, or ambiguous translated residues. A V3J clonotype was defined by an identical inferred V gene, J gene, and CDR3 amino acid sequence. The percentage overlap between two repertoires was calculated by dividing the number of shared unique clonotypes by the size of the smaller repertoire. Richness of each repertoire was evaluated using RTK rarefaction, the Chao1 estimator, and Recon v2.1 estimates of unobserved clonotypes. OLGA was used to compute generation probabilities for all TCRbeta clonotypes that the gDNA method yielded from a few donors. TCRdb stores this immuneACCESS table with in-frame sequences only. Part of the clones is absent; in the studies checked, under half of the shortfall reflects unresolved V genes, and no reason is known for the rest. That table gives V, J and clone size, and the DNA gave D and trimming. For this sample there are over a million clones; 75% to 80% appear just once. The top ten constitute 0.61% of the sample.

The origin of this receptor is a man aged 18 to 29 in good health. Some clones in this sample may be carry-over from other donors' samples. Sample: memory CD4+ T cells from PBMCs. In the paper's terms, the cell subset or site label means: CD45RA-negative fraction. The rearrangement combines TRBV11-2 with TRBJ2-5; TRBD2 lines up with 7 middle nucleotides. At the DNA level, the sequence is TGTGCCAGCCAAGGTCCGGGGGGAGAGACCCAGTACTTC. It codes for CASQGPGGETQYF. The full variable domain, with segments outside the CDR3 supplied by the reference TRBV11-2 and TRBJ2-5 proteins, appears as EAGVAQSPRYKIIEKRQSVAFWCNPISGHATLYWYQQILGQGPKLLIQFQNNGVVDDSQLPKDRFSAERLKGVDSTLKIQPAKLEDSAVYLCASQGPGGETQYFGPGTRLLVL.